These T cell receptor beta chains were read from a single sample in a study of cytotoxic CD8 clonotypes in ibrutinib-treated CLL. Sequencing was performed with immunoSEQ multiplex PCR; in TCRdb, only in-frame clones are kept and a portion is missing. Among around 250,000 clones, around 70% were seen once, and the ten largest hold roughly 14%. The sequencing here drew on PBMCs, taken after 24 months of ibrutinib treatment. These receptors originate from a human donor with chronic lymphocytic leukemia. Each CDR3 is given with its conserved first and last residue. D genes are given only for firm matches. Rows may omit the clone size; those that give it use once, few, many or a size class.

D	J	size	V	CDR3	DNA
NA	TRBJ2-3	few	TRBV28	CASSLRALDTQYF	TGTGCCAGCAGTTTACGGGCTTTAGATACGCAGTATTTT
NA	TRBJ1-4	NA	TRBV6-5	CASSYSRANEKLFF	TGTGCCAGCAGTTACTCGAGAGCTAATGAAAAACTGTTTTTT
NA	TRBJ2-3	NA	TRBV30	CAWSDGDTQYF	TGTGCCTGGAGTGACGGAGATACGCAGTATTTT
NA	TRBJ2-7	NA	TRBV19	CASSIRGPHEQYF	TGTGCCAGTAGTATCCGAGGGCCCCACGAGCAGTACTTC
NA	TRBJ2-1	once	TRBV28	CASSPPQGTYNEQFF	TGTGCCAGCAGTCCGCCCCAGGGGACTTACAATGAGCAGTTCTTC
TRBD2	TRBJ2-3	NA	TRBV5-6	CASSDGLAGGSPDTQYF	TGTGCCAGCAGCGACGGACTAGCGGGAGGGAGCCCAGATACGCAGTATTTT
NA	TRBJ2-1	NA	TRBV28	CASRGGKGKVNEQFF	TGTGCCAGCAGAGGCGGAAAGGGCAAGGTCAATGAGCAGTTCTTC
TRBD1	TRBJ2-1	NA	TRBV18	CASSPRALRQGFNEQFF	TGTGCCAGCTCACCAAGGGCGCTAAGACAGGGGTTTAATGAGCAGTTCTTC
NA	TRBJ2-1	NA	TRBV30	CAWSIPRSHSLYNEQFF	TGTGCCTGGAGTATACCCCGGAGTCATTCCCTCTACAATGAGCAGTTCTTC
NA	TRBJ2-5	NA	TRBV2	CASVLAAMRETQYF	TGTGCCAGCGTCCTGGCAGCGATGAGAGAGACCCAGTACTTC
TRBD2	TRBJ2-3	NA	TRBV15	CATSRARSILAGADGTQYF	TGTGCCACCAGCAGGGCCCGGAGTATACTAGCGGGTGCTGATGGTACGCAGTATTTT
TRBD2	TRBJ2-7	NA	TRBV5-6	CASSLSGRVSYEQYF	TGTGCCAGCAGCCTTAGCGGGAGGGTATCCTACGAGCAGTACTTC
NA	TRBJ2-7	NA	TRBV6-1	CASSSRGDSYEQYF	TGTGCCAGCAGTTCCCGGGGCGATTCCTACGAGCAGTACTTC
TRBD1	TRBJ2-7	NA	TRBV28	CASRRDRVEQYF	TGTGCCAGCAGGCGTGACAGGGTCGAGCAGTACTTC
TRBD2	TRBJ2-1	NA	TRBV7-2	CASSLGRASGEQFF	TGTGCCAGCAGCTTAGGAAGGGCTAGCGGTGAGCAGTTCTTC
NA	TRBJ2-7	NA	TRBV10-1	CASSEGLRGTEQYF	TGCGCCAGCAGTGAAGGGTTGCGGGGAACAGAGCAGTACTTC
NA	TRBJ2-7	NA	TRBV5-1	CASSLVTGPLTYEQYF	TGCGCCAGCAGCTTGGTAACGGGTCCCCTCACCTACGAGCAGTACTTC
NA	TRBJ2-5	NA	TRBV19	CASSMLQAKETQYF	TGTGCCAGTAGTATGTTGCAGGCCAAAGAGACCCAGTACTTC
TRBD1	TRBJ2-2	few	TRBV14	CASSQLPGQGHGELFF	TGTGCCAGCAGCCAATTACCCGGACAGGGTCACGGGGAGCTGTTTTTT
NA	TRBJ1-3	NA	TRBV19	CASRRGPGIYF	TGTGCCAGCCGGCGGGGGCCGGGGATATATTTT
TRBD2	TRBJ2-4	NA	TRBV23-1	CASSQSRTSGSSRRGNIQYF	TGCGCCAGCAGTCAATCGAGGACTAGCGGGAGTTCCCGAAGGGGGAACATTCAGTACTTC
NA	TRBJ2-2	once	TRBV7-3	CASSLNGDPSTGELFF	TGTGCCAGCAGCTTAAACGGAGACCCTTCCACCGGGGAGCTGTTTTTT
NA	TRBJ2-1	NA	TRBV25-1	CASSDAGRGRFHHNEQFF	TGTGCCAGCAGTGACGCAGGTCGGGGGCGCTTCCACCACAATGAGCAGTTCTTC
NA	TRBJ1-4	NA	TRBV28	CASSSYPGEKLFF	TGTGCCAGCAGTTCCTACCCGGGAGAAAAACTGTTTTTT
NA	TRBJ2-1	NA	TRBV6-5	CASRAPGAYNEQFF	TGTGCCAGCAGAGCCCCGGGGGCCTACAATGAGCAGTTCTTC
NA	TRBJ2-2	NA	TRBV27	CASSFPGTGELFF	TGTGCCAGCAGTTTCCCGGGGACCGGGGAGCTGTTTTTT
NA	TRBJ1-1	NA	TRBV19	CASIVSPGNPEAFF	TGTGCCAGTATAGTATCCCCAGGGAACCCTGAAGCTTTCTTT
NA	TRBJ2-3	NA	TRBV2	CASSPPRVTDTQYF	TGTGCCAGCAGCCCCCCGAGAGTCACAGATACGCAGTATTTT
NA	TRBJ2-1	NA	TRBV9	CASQQGSGGEQFF	TGTGCCAGCCAACAAGGCTCTGGCGGTGAGCAGTTCTTC
TRBD2	TRBJ2-7	NA	TRBV27	CASSGLAGAILNSYEQYF	TGTGCCAGCAGTGGACTAGCGGGAGCTATCCTTAACTCCTACGAGCAGTACTTC
NA	TRBJ1-2	NA	TRBV2	CASSVRDDLYGYTF	TGTGCCAGCAGTGTTAGGGACGACCTCTATGGCTACACCTTC
NA	TRBJ2-1	NA	TRBV19	CASSPALAMDEQFF	TGTGCCAGTAGCCCAGCATTAGCGATGGATGAGCAGTTCTTC
NA	TRBJ2-7	NA	TRBV29-1	CSALWSTVPYEQYF	TGCAGCGCGCTCTGGAGTACAGTTCCCTACGAGCAGTACTTC
NA	TRBJ2-1	NA	TRBV7-8	CASSLDRITTEDEQFF	TGTGCCAGCAGCTTAGATCGGATAACCACTGAGGATGAGCAGTTCTTC
NA	TRBJ1-1	NA	TRBV30	CAGHWNTEAFF	TGTGCCGGACACTGGAACACTGAAGCTTTCTTT
TRBD1	TRBJ2-5	NA	TRBV5-1	CASSLEGTGYQETQYF	TGCGCCAGCAGCTTGGAAGGGACAGGGTACCAAGAGACCCAGTACTTC
NA	TRBJ1-5	NA	TRBV27	CASSLFATGDSNQPQHF	TGTGCCAGCAGTTTATTTGCGACAGGAGATAGCAATCAGCCCCAGCATTTT
NA	TRBJ2-1	NA	TRBV18	CASSPGLGTGADSYNEQFF	TGTGCCAGCTCACCGGGGTTAGGTACGGGGGCGGACTCCTACAATGAGCAGTTCTTC
NA	TRBJ2-1	NA	TRBV6-5	CASREGWEQFF	TGTGCCAGCAGAGAGGGATGGGAGCAGTTCTTC
NA	TRBJ2-3	NA	TRBV19	CASRDRQTQWGTDTQYF	TGTGCCAGTAGGGACCGACAGACCCAGTGGGGCACAGATACGCAGTATTTT
NA	TRBJ1-5	NA	TRBV28	CASSSGIFNQPQHF	TGTGCCAGCAGTTCGGGGATCTTCAATCAGCCCCAGCATTTT
TRBD1	TRBJ2-7	NA	TRBV6-1	CASSSGQGAAEQYF	TGTGCCAGCAGCTCTGGACAGGGGGCGGCCGAGCAGTACTTC
TRBD1	TRBJ2-7	NA	TRBV30	CAAGKQGAWEQYF	TGTGCCGCCGGGAAACAGGGGGCTTGGGAGCAGTACTTC
NA	TRBJ2-7	NA	TRBV9	CASSVSSAGPSSYEQYF	TGTGCCAGCAGCGTATCCTCCGCCGGGCCGAGCTCCTACGAGCAGTACTTC
TRBD1	TRBJ1-1	NA	TRBV7-8	CASSTQAGTGLSAFF	TGTGCCAGCAGCACACAGGCCGGGACAGGACTTTCAGCTTTCTTT
NA	TRBJ1-3	NA	TRBV6-5	CASSRSGDTIYF	TGTGCCAGCAGTAGGAGCGGGGACACCATATATTTT
TRBD2	TRBJ2-7	NA	TRBV7-2	CASSLGPITSGPYEQYF	TGTGCCAGCAGCTTAGGTCCCATAACTAGCGGTCCCTACGAGCAGTACTTC
NA	TRBJ2-1	NA	TRBV11-2	CASSLLQGPNEQFF	TGTGCCAGCAGCTTACTCCAGGGGCCTAATGAGCAGTTCTTC
TRBD2	TRBJ2-7	NA	TRBV28	CASSLKLLTSGSFYEQYF	TGTGCCAGCAGTTTAAAACTTTTGACTAGCGGGAGTTTCTACGAGCAGTACTTC
NA	TRBJ2-5	NA	TRBV18	CASSRRKDQETQYF	TGTGCCAGCTCACGGCGGAAGGACCAAGAGACCCAGTACTTC
TRBD1	TRBJ2-7	many	TRBV19	CASSRQGVEQYF	TGTGCCAGTAGTAGACAGGGTGTCGAGCAGTACTTC